These T cell receptor beta chains were read from a single sample in a study of cytotoxic CD8 clonotypes in ibrutinib-treated CLL. Some clones are missing from TCRdb's copy, which holds only in-frame ones; the method was immunoSEQ multiplex PCR. The table includes hundreds of thousands of clones, about 80% detected once. Specimen: PBMCs, collected before ibrutinib treatment. The receptor source for this set is a human donor with chronic lymphocytic leukemia. The CDR3 runs from the conserved cysteine through the conserved F or W. Each record gives: V gene, J gene, clone size, D gene, CDR3 DNA, CDR3 protein. The D gene is left open where the match is weak. The size entry is marked missing in some rows and otherwise reads once, few, many or a size class.

>TRBV7-3|TRBJ2-1|-|TRBD2
TGTGCCAGCAGCCTAAACGGTCTAGCGGGAGAGGAGCAGTTCTTC
CASSLNGLAGEEQFF
>TRBV7-2|TRBJ2-1|-|TRBD2
TGTGCCAGCAGCCCCACTAGCGGGACCTACAATGAGCAGTTCTTC
CASSPTSGTYNEQFF
>TRBV5-1|TRBJ1-1|-|-
TGCGCCAGCAGCTTGGAGTCTGGGGGCGGGCACACTGAAGCTTTCTTT
CASSLESGGGHTEAFF
>TRBV4-1|TRBJ1-5|-|-
TGCGCCAGCAGCCAAGAGAGACAATTCAATCAGCCCCAGCATTTT
CASSQERQFNQPQHF
>TRBV4-2|TRBJ2-7|-|TRBD2
TGTGCCAGCAGCCAAGATCCCACTAGCGACTACGAGCAGTACTTC
CASSQDPTSDYEQYF
>TRBV6-4|TRBJ2-2|-|TRBD2
TGTGCCAGCAGTCAACTAGCGGGAGTTGCCGGGGAGCTGTTTTTT
CASSQLAGVAGELFF
>TRBV4-1|TRBJ2-3|few|TRBD2
TGCGCCAGCAGCCAATTGCTAGCGGGAGTCGGAGATACGCAGTATTTT
CASSQLLAGVGDTQYF
>TRBV5-8|TRBJ1-2|few|-
TGTGCCAGCAGCCCGGACAACTATGGCTACACCTTC
CASSPDNYGYTF
>TRBV5-4|TRBJ2-7|-|TRBD2
TGTGCCAGCAGCTCGACCCGTGGGACTAGCGGGAGGGCCTACGAGCAGTACTTC
CASSSTRGTSGRAYEQYF
>TRBV12-5|TRBJ2-7|-|TRBD2
TGTGCTAGTGCCGGCGGGCTAGCGGAGGTATACGAGCAGTACTTC
CASAGGLAEVYEQYF
>TRBV15|TRBJ2-2|-|-
TGTGCCACCAGGAGAGATCAGGGAGCCGGGGAGCTGTTTTTT
CATRRDQGAGELFF
>TRBV10-3|TRBJ2-5|-|-
TGTGCCATCAACCCGGGACGGCAAGAGACCCAGTACTTC
CAINPGRQETQYF
>TRBV7-9|TRBJ1-2|-|-
TGTGCCAGCAGCCAACGGGGGTCATCCTATGGCTACACCTTC
CASSQRGSSYGYTF
>TRBV27|TRBJ1-2|-|-
TGTGCCAGCACCCTAACCGGCACAAACTATGGCTACACCTTC
CASTLTGTNYGYTF
>TRBV6-5|TRBJ2-7|-|-
TGTGCCAGCGGGAGGAACCCTACCTACGAGCAGTACTTC
CASGRNPTYEQYF
>TRBV18|TRBJ2-2|few|-
TGTGCCAGCTCACCAACCGGGACATCCAACACCGGGGAGCTGTTTTTT
CASSPTGTSNTGELFF
>TRBV9|TRBJ2-1|-|-
TGTGCCAGCAGCGTAGAACTGTGGGACAACAATGAGCAGTTCTTC
CASSVELWDNNEQFF
>TRBV4-1|TRBJ2-2|-|-
TGCGCCAGCAGCCAAAAATCGGGGACCGGGGAGCTGTTTTTT
CASSQKSGTGELFF
>TRBV5-6|TRBJ2-7|-|TRBD2
TGTGCCAGCACCGTTAGCGGGAGGGGCTCCTACGAGCAGTACTTC
CASTVSGRGSYEQYF
>TRBV5-5|TRBJ2-7|-|TRBD1
TGTGCCAGCAGCTCTACCGGGACAGGGAGATACGAGCAGTACTTC
CASSSTGTGRYEQYF
>TRBV4-2|TRBJ2-5|few|TRBD2
TGTGCCAGCAGCCAAGTTGGTAGCGGGGTGAAAGAGACCCAGTACTTC
CASSQVGSGVKETQYF
>TRBV7-3|TRBJ1-5|few|-
TGTGCCAGCAGTCTGACGGCGCGGCAGCCCCAGCATTTT
CASSLTARQPQHF
>TRBV9|TRBJ1-1|few|-
TGTGCCAGCAGCCAGGGGAATGAAGGGAACACTGAAGCTTTCTTT
CASSQGNEGNTEAFF
>TRBV28|TRBJ2-3|few|-
TGTGCCAGCCGCGGACACCAAGGCACAGATACGCAGTATTTT
CASRGHQGTDTQYF
>TRBV27|TRBJ2-2|-|-
TGTGCCAGCAGTCAGGGGTGGGCCACCGGGGAGCTGTTTTTT
CASSQGWATGELFF
>TRBV30|TRBJ1-2|-|TRBD1
TGTGCCTGGAGTACGGGACAGGGCGGGGGCTACACCTTC
CAWSTGQGGGYTF
>TRBV29-1|TRBJ1-4|-|-
TGCAGCGCCGGACGGCCGAATGAAAAACTGTTTTTT
CSAGRPNEKLFF
>TRBV5-1|TRBJ2-7|-|TRBD2
TGCGCCAGCAGCTTGGGTCTTCGTGCAGGACTAGCGGGTTTTAGTGGCTCCTACGAGCAGTACTTC
CASSLGLRAGLAGFSGSYEQYF
>TRBV7-9|TRBJ1-1|-|-
TGTGCCAGCAGCTTACCCGCAGGGGACGAAAACACTGAAGCTTTCTTT
CASSLPAGDENTEAFF
>TRBV14|TRBJ1-4|-|-
TGTGCCAGCAGCCAAGCACAAGAAAAACTGTTTTTT
CASSQAQEKLFF
>TRBV9|TRBJ2-1|-|-
TGTGCCAGCAGCGTACAGGGGACTCTCGGGTACAATGAGCAGTTCTTC
CASSVQGTLGYNEQFF
>TRBV4-1|TRBJ1-2|-|-
TGCGCCAGCAGCCAAGATTCGGGGGCTGGCTACACCTTC
CASSQDSGAGYTF
>TRBV15|TRBJ2-5|-|-
TGTGCCACCGCCGGGACTCCCCGGGGAGAGACCCAGTACTTC
CATAGTPRGETQYF
>TRBV7-9|TRBJ1-5|-|-
TGTGCCAGCACAGAATATAGCAATCAGCCCCAGCATTTT
CASTEYSNQPQHF
>TRBV7-9|TRBJ2-5|-|TRBD1
TGTGCCAGCAGACCAACAGGGGTCCAAGAGACCCAGTACTTC
CASRPTGVQETQYF
>TRBV27|TRBJ2-1|-|TRBD2
TGTGCCAGCAGCCCCGGACTAGCGGGAGTTCAGTTCTTC
CASSPGLAGVQFF
>TRBV18|TRBJ2-7|-|TRBD2
TGTGCCAGCTCACCACCGGGAGGGAGTTCCTACGAGCAGTACTTC
CASSPPGGSSYEQYF
>TRBV11-2|TRBJ2-5|-|-
TGTGCCAGCAGCTTAGTCCCCAGCCCCGGAGGGGCCCAGTACTTC
CASSLVPSPGGAQYF
>TRBV29-1|TRBJ1-2|-|-
TGCAGCGTCTGGCTCCGATCCGGTGGCTACACCTTC
CSVWLRSGGYTF
>TRBV7-9|TRBJ1-3|few|TRBD1
TGTGCCAGCAGTACCGGGACAGATCTAAACACCATATATTTT
CASSTGTDLNTIYF
>TRBV5-1|TRBJ2-1|-|-
TGCGCCAGCAGCCGGTCCGGGACAAACAATGAGCAGTTCTTC
CASSRSGTNNEQFF
>TRBV20-1|TRBJ2-3|-|-
TGCAGTGCTGGGGGACCCACTACGCAGTATTTT
CSAGGPTTQYF
>TRBV19|TRBJ2-1|-|TRBD2
TGTGCCAGTAGGTCAGCGGGGCTCTACAATGAGCAGTTCTTC
CASRSAGLYNEQFF
>TRBV27|TRBJ2-7|-|TRBD2
TGTGCCAGCAGCTACAGGGTTGGGCTAGCGGGGTTCTACGAGCAGTACTTC
CASSYRVGLAGFYEQYF
>TRBV11-2|TRBJ2-7|-|-
TGTGCCAGCAGCTTAGGGGCTTCCGGGAGCGGGCCCGGCGAGCAGTACTTC
CASSLGASGSGPGEQYF
>TRBV9|TRBJ2-5|few|-
TGTGCCAGCAGCGTAGGGGTGGCCGGTGAGACCCAGTACTTC
CASSVGVAGETQYF
>TRBV5-4|TRBJ2-3|-|-
TGTGCCAGCAGCATAGACTGGACAGATACGCAGTATTTT
CASSIDWTDTQYF
>TRBV7-3|TRBJ1-3|few|-
TGTGCCAGCAGCTTAACGCTCAGAAACACCATATATTTT
CASSLTLRNTIYF
>TRBV7-6|TRBJ1-1|-|-
TGTGCCAGCAGCTCCAGGGTGTTGAACACTGAAGCTTTCTTT
CASSSRVLNTEAFF
>TRBV7-7|TRBJ2-3|-|TRBD2
TGTGCTAGCAGCTTGGGACTAGGAGTTACAGATACGCAGTATTTT
CASSLGLGVTDTQYF